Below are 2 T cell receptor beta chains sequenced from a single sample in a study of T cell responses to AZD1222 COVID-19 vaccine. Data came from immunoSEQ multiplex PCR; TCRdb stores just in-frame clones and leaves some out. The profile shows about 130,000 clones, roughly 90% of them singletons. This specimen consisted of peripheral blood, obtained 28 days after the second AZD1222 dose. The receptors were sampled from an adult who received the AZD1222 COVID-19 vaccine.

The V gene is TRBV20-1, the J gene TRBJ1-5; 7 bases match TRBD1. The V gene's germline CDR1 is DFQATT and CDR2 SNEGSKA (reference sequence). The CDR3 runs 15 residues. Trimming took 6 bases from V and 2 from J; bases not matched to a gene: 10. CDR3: CSASAGQGGNQPQHF. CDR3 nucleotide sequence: TGCAGTGCCAGTGCGGGGCAGGGGGGCAATCAGCCCCAGCATTTT.

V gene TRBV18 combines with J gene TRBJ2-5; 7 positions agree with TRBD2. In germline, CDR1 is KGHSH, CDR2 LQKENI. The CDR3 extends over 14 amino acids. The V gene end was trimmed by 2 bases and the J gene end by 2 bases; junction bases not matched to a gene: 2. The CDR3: CASSPTGGQETQYF. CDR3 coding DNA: TGTGCCAGCTCACCAACCGGGGGGCAAGAGACCCAGTACTTC. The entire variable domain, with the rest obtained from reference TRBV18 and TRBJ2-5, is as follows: NAGVMQNPRHLVRRRGQEARLRCSPMKGHSHVYWYRQLPEEGLKFMVYLQKENIIDESGMPKERFSAEFPKEGPSILRIQQVVRGDSAAYFCASSPTGGQETQYFGPGTRLLVL.